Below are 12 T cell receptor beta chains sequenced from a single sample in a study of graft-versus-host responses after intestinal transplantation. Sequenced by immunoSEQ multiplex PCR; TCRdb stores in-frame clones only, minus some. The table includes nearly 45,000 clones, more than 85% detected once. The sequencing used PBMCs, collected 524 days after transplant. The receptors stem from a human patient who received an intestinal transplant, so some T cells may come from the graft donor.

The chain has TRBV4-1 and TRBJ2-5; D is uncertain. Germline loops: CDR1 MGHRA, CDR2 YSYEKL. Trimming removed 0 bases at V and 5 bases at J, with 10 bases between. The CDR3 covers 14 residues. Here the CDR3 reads CASSQEGSVETQYF. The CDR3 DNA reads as TGCGCCAGCAGCCAAGAAGGGTCCGTTGAGACCCAGTACTTC.

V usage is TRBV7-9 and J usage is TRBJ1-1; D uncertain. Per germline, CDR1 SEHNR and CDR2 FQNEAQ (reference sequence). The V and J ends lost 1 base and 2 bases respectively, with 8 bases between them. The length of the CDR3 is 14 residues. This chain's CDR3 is CASSLGAGNTEAFF. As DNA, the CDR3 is TGTGCCAGCAGCTTAGGAGCGGGAAACACTGAAGCTTTCTTT.

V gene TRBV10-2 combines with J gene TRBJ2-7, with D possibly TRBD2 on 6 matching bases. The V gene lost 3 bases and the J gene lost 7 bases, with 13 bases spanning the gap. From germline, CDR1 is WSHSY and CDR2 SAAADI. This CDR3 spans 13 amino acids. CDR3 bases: TGCGCCAGCAGTGACGCGGGATCGGGGGAGCAGTACTTC. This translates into CASSDAGSGEQYF.

The CDR3 protein is CASSRPGELFF. The CDR3 DNA reads as TGTGCCAGCAGCCGGCCCGGGGAGCTGTTTTTT. The V and J genes are TRBV9 and TRBJ2-2, with unresolved D. Germline CDR1 SGDLS, CDR2 YYNGEE. The CDR3 extends over 11 amino acids. Trimming pared 4 bases from V and 6 bases from J, leaving 4 bases between.

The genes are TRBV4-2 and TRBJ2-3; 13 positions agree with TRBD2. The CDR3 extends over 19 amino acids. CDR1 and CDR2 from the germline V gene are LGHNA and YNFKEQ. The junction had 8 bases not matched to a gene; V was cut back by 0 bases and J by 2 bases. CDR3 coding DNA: TGTGCCAGCAGCCAAGACTTGACTAGCGGGAGGATTCTCACAGATACGCAGTATTTT. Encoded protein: CASSQDLTSGRILTDTQYF.

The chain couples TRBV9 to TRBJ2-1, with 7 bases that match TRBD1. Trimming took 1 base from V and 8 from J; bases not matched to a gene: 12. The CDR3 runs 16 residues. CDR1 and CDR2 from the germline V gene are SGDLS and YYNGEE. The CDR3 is CASSVNVWTGIDEQFF. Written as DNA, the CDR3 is TGTGCCAGCAGCGTAAACGTCTGGACAGGCATCGATGAGCAGTTCTTC. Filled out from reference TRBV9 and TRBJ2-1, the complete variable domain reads DSGVTQTPKHLITATGQRVTLRCSPRSGDLSVYWYQQSLDQGLQFLIQYYNGEERAKGNILERFSAQQFPDLHSELNLSSLELGDSALYFCASSVNVWTGIDEQFFGPGTRLTVL.

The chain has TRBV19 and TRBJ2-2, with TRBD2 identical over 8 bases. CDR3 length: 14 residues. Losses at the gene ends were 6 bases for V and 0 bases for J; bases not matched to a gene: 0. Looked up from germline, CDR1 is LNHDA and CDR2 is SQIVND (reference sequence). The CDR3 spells CASRLAANTGELFF. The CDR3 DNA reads TGTGCCAGTAGACTAGCGGCGAACACCGGGGAGCTGTTTTTT.

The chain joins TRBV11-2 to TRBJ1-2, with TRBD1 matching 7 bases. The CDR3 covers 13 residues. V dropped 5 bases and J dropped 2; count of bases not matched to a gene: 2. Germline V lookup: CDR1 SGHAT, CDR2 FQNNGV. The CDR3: CASSQTGNYGYTF. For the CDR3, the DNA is TGTGCCAGCAGCCAGACAGGGAACTATGGCTACACCTTC.

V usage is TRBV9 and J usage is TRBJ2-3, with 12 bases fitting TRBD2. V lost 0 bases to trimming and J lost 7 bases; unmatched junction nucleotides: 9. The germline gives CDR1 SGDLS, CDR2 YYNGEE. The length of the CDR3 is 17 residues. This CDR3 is CASSVGLAGEGTNTQYF. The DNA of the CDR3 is TGTGCCAGCAGCGTAGGACTAGCGGGAGAGGGGACAAATACGCAGTATTTT.

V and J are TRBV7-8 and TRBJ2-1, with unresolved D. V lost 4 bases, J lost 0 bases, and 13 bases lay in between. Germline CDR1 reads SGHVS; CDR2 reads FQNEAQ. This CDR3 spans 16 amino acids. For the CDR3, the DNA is TGTGCCAGCAGCTCCAAATTACCCAGCTCCTACAATGAGCAGTTCTTC. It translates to CASSSKLPSSYNEQFF. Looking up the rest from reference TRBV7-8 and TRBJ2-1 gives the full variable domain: GAGVSQSPRYKVAKRGQDVALRCDPISGHVSLFWYQQALGQGPEFLTYFQNEAQLDKSGLPSDRFFAERPEGSVSTLKIQRTQQEDSAVYLCASSSKLPSSYNEQFFGPGTRLTVL.

CDR3: CASSLGLAGGEQFF. As DNA, the CDR3 is TGTGCCAGCAGCTTGGGACTAGCGGGAGGGGAGCAGTTCTTC. J is TRBJ2-1 and V is TRBV7-3; 16 bases match TRBD2. Losses at the gene ends were 3 bases for V and 10 bases for J; bases not matched to a gene: 0. Germline CDR1 reads SGHTA; CDR2 reads FQGTGA. CDR3 size: 14 residues.

In nucleotides, the CDR3 is TGTGCCAGCTCCTCCCCTCCAGTCGTTGAGCAGTTCTTC. Translation gives CASSSPPVVEQFF. V usage is TRBV18 and J usage is TRBJ2-1; D is unresolved. Germline assignment: CDR1 KGHSH and CDR2 LQKENI. With 6 bases removed from V and 9 bases from J, the gap between germline ends came to 15 bases. This CDR3 has 13 amino acids.